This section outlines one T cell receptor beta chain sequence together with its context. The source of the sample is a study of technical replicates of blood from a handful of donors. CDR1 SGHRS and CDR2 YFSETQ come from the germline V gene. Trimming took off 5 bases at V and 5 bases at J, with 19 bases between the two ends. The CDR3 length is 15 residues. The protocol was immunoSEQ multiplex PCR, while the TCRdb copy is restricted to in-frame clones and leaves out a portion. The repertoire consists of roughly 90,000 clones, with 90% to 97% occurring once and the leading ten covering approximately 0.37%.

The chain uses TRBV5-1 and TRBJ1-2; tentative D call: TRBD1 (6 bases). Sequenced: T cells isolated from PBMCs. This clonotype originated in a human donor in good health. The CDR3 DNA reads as TGCGCCAGCAGGAGATACCGGACAGCAGGGTATGGCTACACCTTC. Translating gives CASRRYRTAGYGYTF.